The rows below give T cell receptor beta chains drawn from one sample of a study of blood T cells in healthy people across ages. MiXCR, applied by TCRdb to the 5' RACE reads, yields one record per CDR3 protein. This sample has about 650,000 distinct CDR3 sequences, with roughly 32% found just once. The sample comprised blood. The receptors were sampled from a woman over 75 in good health. Each CDR3 is given with its conserved first and last residue. The order of the fields is J gene, CDR3 length, D gene, clone size, V gene, CDR3 protein, CDR3 DNA. A D gene is named only where the DNA matches it firmly. Clone size is given for some rows only: seen once, a few or many times, or a class if the clone is expanded.

j_call: TRBJ2-1; cdr3_length: 17; d_call: TRBD1; clone_size: many; v_call: TRBV27; cdr3_aa: CASSYTSPGTGRNEQFF; cdr3_nt: TGTGCCAGCAGTTACACCTCCCCTGGGACAGGGCGGAATGAGCAGTTCTTC
j_call: TRBJ1-5; cdr3_length: 16; d_call: -; clone_size: many; v_call: TRBV28; cdr3_aa: CASRHPDRSSNQPQHF; cdr3_nt: TGTGCCAGCAGGCACCCGGACAGAAGTAGCAATCAGCCCCAGCATTTT
j_call: TRBJ2-7; cdr3_length: 16; d_call: TRBD2; clone_size: many; v_call: TRBV7-2; cdr3_aa: CASTRELAGGNYEQYF; cdr3_nt: TGTGCCAGCACCAGGGAACTAGCGGGGGGGAACTACGAGCAGTACTTC
j_call: TRBJ2-3; cdr3_length: 16; d_call: TRBD2; clone_size: many; v_call: TRBV12-3/TRBV12-4; cdr3_aa: CASAPGGQMGTDTQYF; cdr3_nt: TGTGCCAGCGCCCCGGGGGGGCAAATGGGCACAGATACGCAGTATTTT
j_call: TRBJ2-3; cdr3_length: 12; d_call: TRBD2; clone_size: -; v_call: TRBV30; cdr3_aa: CAWSTGGPYQYF; cdr3_nt: TGTGCCTGGTCGACGGGGGGACCATACCAGTATTTT
j_call: TRBJ2-7; cdr3_length: 14; d_call: -; clone_size: -; v_call: TRBV5-1; cdr3_aa: CASSVRQGYGEQYF; cdr3_nt: TGCGCCAGCAGCGTACGACAAGGGTATGGCGAGCAGTACTTC
j_call: TRBJ2-4; cdr3_length: 15; d_call: TRBD2; clone_size: many; v_call: TRBV7-9; cdr3_aa: CASSPKAGGPDIQYF; cdr3_nt: TGTGCCAGCAGCCCGAAGGCGGGGGGGCCCGACATTCAGTACTTC
j_call: TRBJ1-5; cdr3_length: 15; d_call: TRBD1; clone_size: -; v_call: TRBV19; cdr3_aa: CASSPRDRVAQPQHF; cdr3_nt: TGTGCCAGTAGTCCCCGTGACAGGGTGGCCCAGCCCCAGCATTTT
j_call: TRBJ2-4; cdr3_length: 14; d_call: TRBD1; clone_size: many; v_call: TRBV5-1; cdr3_aa: CASSPVRGQNIQYF; cdr3_nt: TGCGCCAGCAGCCCCGTAAGGGGGCAGAACATTCAGTACTTC
j_call: TRBJ2-5; cdr3_length: 15; d_call: -; clone_size: -; v_call: TRBV5-1; cdr3_aa: CASSSGPGRIETQYF; cdr3_nt: TGCGCCAGCAGCTCAGGACCAGGGAGGATTGAGACCCAGTACTTC
j_call: TRBJ2-3; cdr3_length: 12; d_call: -; clone_size: many; v_call: TRBV7-8; cdr3_aa: CASSSTGGWQYF; cdr3_nt: TGTGCCAGCAGCTCGACCGGGGGCTGGCAGTATTTT
j_call: TRBJ1-1; cdr3_length: 16; d_call: TRBD1; clone_size: -; v_call: TRBV4-2; cdr3_aa: CASSRAQGRMNTEAFF; cdr3_nt: TGTGCCAGCAGCCGAGCACAGGGGCGCATGAACACTGAAGCTTTCTTT
j_call: TRBJ1-2; cdr3_length: 15; d_call: TRBD1; clone_size: many; v_call: TRBV5-5; cdr3_aa: CASSSPGQGGYGYTF; cdr3_nt: TGTGCCAGCAGCTCTCCGGGACAGGGGGGCTATGGCTACACCTTC
j_call: TRBJ2-1; cdr3_length: 15; d_call: TRBD2; clone_size: many; v_call: TRBV5-6; cdr3_aa: CASSFSPGLEILQFF; cdr3_nt: TGTGCCAGCAGCTTTAGTCCGGGACTAGAGATTTTGCAGTTCTTC
j_call: TRBJ2-4; cdr3_length: 13; d_call: -; clone_size: -; v_call: TRBV20-1; cdr3_aa: CSASLGNGNIQYF; cdr3_nt: TGCAGTGCTAGTTTGGGGAATGGAAACATTCAGTACTTC
j_call: TRBJ2-7; cdr3_length: 18; d_call: TRBD2; clone_size: many; v_call: TRBV20-1; cdr3_aa: CSARAGLAGVPINYEQYF; cdr3_nt: TGCAGTGCTAGAGCCGGACTAGCGGGGGTCCCAATTAACTACGAGCAGTACTTC
j_call: TRBJ2-7; cdr3_length: 14; d_call: TRBD1; clone_size: once; v_call: TRBV28; cdr3_aa: CASRMGKSGGEQYF; cdr3_nt: TGTGCCAGCAGAATGGGAAAATCAGGGGGCGAGCAGTACTTC
j_call: TRBJ1-1; cdr3_length: 15; d_call: -; clone_size: many; v_call: TRBV10-3; cdr3_aa: CAISESAQSVTEAFF; cdr3_nt: TGTGCCATCAGTGAGTCGGCACAATCCGTGACTGAAGCTTTCTTT
j_call: TRBJ2-7; cdr3_length: 15; d_call: -; clone_size: -; v_call: TRBV11-2; cdr3_aa: CASSSTTPVFDEQYF; cdr3_nt: TGTGCCAGCAGCTCAACGACACCCGTATTCGACGAGCAGTACTTC
j_call: TRBJ1-1; cdr3_length: 14; d_call: -; clone_size: many; v_call: TRBV6-6; cdr3_aa: CASQSGIIYTEAFF; cdr3_nt: TGTGCCAGCCAATCTGGGATCATTTACACTGAAGCTTTCTTT
j_call: TRBJ1-2; cdr3_length: 13; d_call: -; clone_size: many; v_call: TRBV12-3/TRBV12-4; cdr3_aa: CASSRGRNYGYTF; cdr3_nt: TGTGCCAGCAGCCGGGGACGAAACTATGGCTACACCTTC
j_call: TRBJ2-7; cdr3_length: 12; d_call: -; clone_size: many; v_call: TRBV12-3/TRBV12-4; cdr3_aa: CASSGQAYEQYF; cdr3_nt: TGTGCCAGCAGTGGACAAGCCTACGAGCAGTACTTC
j_call: TRBJ1-2; cdr3_length: 15; d_call: -; clone_size: few; v_call: TRBV7-2; cdr3_aa: CASSLARGGGYGYTF; cdr3_nt: TGTGCCAGCAGCTTAGCGAGAGGGGGGGGCTATGGCTACACCTTC
j_call: TRBJ1-2; cdr3_length: 14; d_call: TRBD1; clone_size: -; v_call: TRBV20-1; cdr3_aa: CSASWDSKHYGYTF; cdr3_nt: TGCAGTGCTAGTTGGGACAGTAAGCACTATGGCTACACCTTC
j_call: TRBJ2-3; cdr3_length: 14; d_call: -; clone_size: -; v_call: TRBV11-2; cdr3_aa: CASRLNDRFDTQYF; cdr3_nt: TGTGCCAGCAGACTGAACGACAGGTTTGATACGCAGTATTTT
j_call: TRBJ1-2; cdr3_length: 11; d_call: -; clone_size: many; v_call: TRBV7-9; cdr3_aa: CASSLEVGYTF; cdr3_nt: TGTGCCAGCAGCTTAGAAGTCGGCTACACCTTC
j_call: TRBJ2-3; cdr3_length: 19; d_call: -; clone_size: many; v_call: TRBV4-3; cdr3_aa: CASSQDGAGGGRSTDTQYF; cdr3_nt: TGCGCCAGCAGCCAAGATGGGGCCGGGGGAGGTCGAAGCACAGATACGCAGTATTTT
j_call: TRBJ2-5; cdr3_length: 15; d_call: TRBD1; clone_size: many; v_call: TRBV9; cdr3_aa: CASSDHGTGPETQYF; cdr3_nt: TGTGCCAGCAGCGACCATGGGACAGGGCCCGAGACCCAGTACTTC